A single sample is the source of the 2 T cell receptor beta chains below, sequenced in a study of blood T cell repertoires in COVID-19. This table comes from immunoSEQ multiplex PCR, and its TCRdb copy is limited to in-frame clones, with some not included. This table holds hundreds of thousands of clones, approximately 87% found once. The sequenced sample consisted of peripheral blood. These receptors were obtained from a woman between 50 and 59 years old with acute or convalescent COVID-19.

The chain employs TRBV18 and TRBJ2-3, with 9 bases identical to TRBD1. The CDR3 has 16 amino acids. The ends lost 3 bases at V and 3 bases at J; junction bases unmatched: 7. Germline V gives CDR1 KGHSH, CDR2 LQKENI. CDR3 nucleotides: TGTGCCAGCTCACCCCCGGGACAGGGCCTTACAGATACGCAGTATTTT. Protein product: CASSPPGQGLTDTQYF.

The rearrangement uses TRBV7-3 and TRBJ2-2; tentatively, D is TRBD1 (6 bases). Trimming left V 5 bases short and J 4 bases short, with 11 bases between. Germline-derived CDR1 and CDR2 are SGHTA and FQGTGA. The CDR3 covers 14 residues. CDR3 in amino acids: CASSAVRGTGELFF. The DNA for the CDR3 is TGTGCCAGCAGCGCGGTCAGGGGCACCGGGGAGCTGTTTTTT.